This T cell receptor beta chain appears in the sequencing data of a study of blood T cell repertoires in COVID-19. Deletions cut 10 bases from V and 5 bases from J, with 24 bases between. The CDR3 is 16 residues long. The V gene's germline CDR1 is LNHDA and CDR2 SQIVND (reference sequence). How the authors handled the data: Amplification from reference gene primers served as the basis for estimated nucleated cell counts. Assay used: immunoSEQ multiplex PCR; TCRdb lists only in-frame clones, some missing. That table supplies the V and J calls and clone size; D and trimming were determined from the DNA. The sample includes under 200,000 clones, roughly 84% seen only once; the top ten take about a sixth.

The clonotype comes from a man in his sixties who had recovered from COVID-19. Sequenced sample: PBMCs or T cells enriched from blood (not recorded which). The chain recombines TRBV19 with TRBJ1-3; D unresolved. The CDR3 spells CATLGIGSSLRNTIYF. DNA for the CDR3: TGTGCCACTTTGGGCATCGGTTCTTCTTTAAGAAACACCATATATTTT.